Listed here are 32 T cell receptor beta chains from one sample, sequenced in a study of blood T cells in healthy people across ages. A second PCR, run for roughly 7 to 11 cycles, used a sample-barcoded 5' primer plus a J-beta primer mix. TCRdb ran MiXCR on the 5' RACE reads and lists one entry per CDR3 protein. The sample has about a million distinct CDR3 sequences, roughly two fifths seen once. Material for sequencing was blood. These receptors came from a man between 18 and 35 years old in good health.

This clonotype showed up just a few times. The chain joins TRBV28 to TRBJ2-7, with TRBD2 identical over 7 bases. V lost 8 bases to trimming and J lost 2 bases; unmatched junction nucleotides: 6. Germline-derived CDR1 and CDR2 are MDHEN and SYDVKM. The CDR3 has 13 residues. CDR3: CASLRRGAYEQYF. The CDR3 DNA reads as TGTGCCAGCCTCCGACGGGGGGCCTACGAGCAGTACTTC. Using reference TRBV28 and TRBJ2-7 for the parts outside the CDR3, the full variable domain is DVKVTQSSRYLVKRTGEKVFLECVQDMDHENMFWYRQDPGLGLRLIYFSYDVKMKEKGDIPEGYSVSREKKERFSLILESASTNQTSMYLCASLRRGAYEQYFGPGTRLTVT.

This clonotype was counted a few times. The genes are TRBV20-1 and TRBJ1-2; D might be TRBD1 (5 bases). Germline-derived CDR1 and CDR2 are DFQATT and SNEGSKA (reference sequence). Between the trimmed V and J ends, which lost 8 bases and 8 bases, there was a span of 27 bases. The CDR3 is made up of 15 amino acids. CDR3 region: CSPTAAATLTGGYTF. Here the CDR3 DNA reads TGCAGTCCGACAGCGGCAGCGACTCTCACGGGAGGCTACACCTTC.

Only one count was recorded for this clonotype. The V gene is TRBV29-1, the J gene TRBJ1-1, with D perhaps matching TRBD1 (5 bases). This CDR3 has 14 residues. Germline CDR1 SQVTM, CDR2 ANQGSEA. V was clipped by 1 base and J by 4 bases, with 13 bases between them. The CDR3 nucleotides read TGCAGCGTTGAAGGGAGGTCCGGGACCACTGAAGCTTTCTTT. It codes for CSVEGRSGTTEAFF.

This sequence joins TRBV12-3 or TRBV12-4 and TRBJ1-4; 7 bases are shared with TRBD1. V was clipped by 5 bases and J by 0 bases; unmatched bases: 9. There are 17 residues in the CDR3. CDR3 sequence (DNA): TGTGCCAGCAGTGACGATCCGGGACAGTCAACTAATGAAAAACTGTTTTTT. Translating gives CASSDDPGQSTNEKLFF.

J is TRBJ2-7 and V is TRBV7-2; D is uncertain. Germline CDR1 is SGHTA and CDR2 is FQGNSA. Trimming took off 1 base at V and 0 bases at J, with 4 bases between the two ends. This CDR3 comprises 13 residues. The CDR3 sequence is CASSLVHSYEQYF. The DNA of the CDR3 is TGTGCCAGCAGCTTAGTCCACTCCTACGAGCAGTACTTC.

This clonotype was counted many times. The chain carries TRBV4-1 and TRBJ2-5; no definite D call. The CDR3 consists of 14 residues. Germline V lookup: CDR1 MGHRA, CDR2 YSYEKL. The V gene lost 0 bases and the J gene lost 4 bases, with 9 bases spanning the gap. As DNA, the CDR3 is TGCGCCAGCAGCCAAGATCGGGTCAGAGAGACCCAGTACTTC. Amino acids: CASSQDRVRETQYF.

This clonotype came up a few times. The V gene is TRBV30, the J gene TRBJ1-2; D is ambiguous. The CDR3 has 13 amino acids. V dropped 4 bases and J dropped 2 bases, with 11 bases sitting between them. Per the germline V gene, CDR1 is GTSNPN and CDR2 is SVGIG (reference sequence). Here the CDR3 DNA reads TGTGCCTGGACGGGGTCGGTGAACTATGGCTACACCTTC. It codes for CAWTGSVNYGYTF.

This rearrangement joins TRBV12-3 or TRBV12-4 to TRBJ1-2; 7 positions match TRBD1. There are 14 residues in the CDR3. Trimming cost V 8 bases and J 4 bases; bases outside gene matches: 10. This CDR3 is CASDYRGRGYGYTF. The CDR3 DNA reads as TGTGCCAGCGATTATAGGGGGCGCGGCTATGGCTACACCTTC.

This clonotype was seen only a few times. For the CDR3, the DNA is TGTGCCAGTAGTACTCCGGGACAGCCTTCCAATTATGGCTACACCTTC. The encoded protein is CASSTPGQPSNYGYTF. The chain carries TRBV19 and TRBJ1-2, with 7 bases matching TRBD1. Germline V CDR1 and CDR2: LNHDA, SQIVND (reference sequence). CDR3 length equals 16 residues. Germline trimming cut 4 bases from V and 5 bases from J; bases unmatched to any gene: 13.

The chain has TRBV2 and TRBJ2-5; unclear D gene. CDR3 size: 12 residues. V was clipped by 8 bases and J by 2 bases, with 9 bases between them. Germline V gives CDR1 SNHLY, CDR2 FYNNEI. The CDR3 loop reads CASAATQETQYF. The CDR3 coding sequence is TGTGCCAGCGCCGCCACACAAGAGACCCAGTACTTC.

The chain uses TRBV20-1 and TRBJ2-7; the D gene is possibly TRBD2 (5 bases). The CDR3 runs 14 residues. V dropped 2 bases and J dropped 0 bases, with 11 bases sitting between them. The germline gives CDR1 DFQATT, CDR2 SNEGSKA (reference sequence). CDR3 residues: CSARTGMSSYEQYF. In DNA form, the CDR3 reads TGCAGTGCTAGAACGGGGATGAGCTCCTACGAGCAGTACTTC.

The V gene is TRBV25-1, the J gene TRBJ1-2; D is unresolved. Trimming left V 7 bases short and J 8 bases short, with 11 bases between. CDR3 length equals 11 residues. Germline V gene sequence: CDR1 MGHDK, CDR2 SYGVNS. CDR3 bases: TGTGCCAGCACAACCGGTAGCGGCTACACCTTC. This gives the protein CASTTGSGYTF.

This rearrangement joins TRBV7-2 to TRBJ1-1; D call uncertain. The germline V and J ends were trimmed by 2 bases and 11 bases, with 12 bases remaining between them. The CDR3 consists of 12 residues. Per the germline V gene, CDR1 is SGHTA and CDR2 is FQGNSA. In nucleotides, the CDR3 is TGTGCCAGCAGCTTAAACGTTGGCGAGGCTTTCTTT. Amino acids: CASSLNVGEAFF.

This clonotype was detected ten times or more. The chain combines TRBV30 with TRBJ1-4, with D uncertain. V was clipped by 1 base and J by 8 bases, with 8 bases between them. CDR3 length: 12 amino acids. Germline loops: CDR1 GTSNPN, CDR2 SVGIG (reference sequence). The CDR3 is CAWSAFGEKLFF. For the CDR3, the DNA is TGTGCCTGGAGTGCTTTTGGAGAAAAACTGTTTTTT. The whole variable domain, remainder taken from reference TRBV30 and TRBJ1-4, is SQTIHQWPATLVQPVGSPLSLECTVEGTSNPNLYWYRQAAGRGLQLLFYSVGIGQISSEVPQNLSASRPQDRQFILSSKKLLLSDSGFYLCAWSAFGEKLFFGSGTQLSVL.

CDR3 in amino acids: CASSPQGFSYEQYF. The CDR3, as DNA: TGTGCCAGCAGCCCGCAGGGTTTTTCCTACGAGCAGTACTTC. V and J are TRBV14 and TRBJ2-5; D possibly corresponds to TRBD1 (5 bases). The assigned J gene may be wrong: the sequence end matches TRBJ2-7 better. In germline, CDR1 is SGHDN, CDR2 FVKESK. CDR3 size: 14 residues.

This chain links TRBV29-1 with TRBJ1-4, with a tentative D call TRBD1 (5 bases). This CDR3 comprises 14 residues. Germline loops: CDR1 SQVTM, CDR2 ANQGSEA. V lost 3 bases and J lost 7, with 15 bases in between. In DNA form, the CDR3 reads TGCAGCGTTGATCTCCAGGGTTGGGGTGAAAAACTGTTTTTT. It codes for CSVDLQGWGEKLFF.

A single count supports this clonotype. The chain couples TRBV7-6 to TRBJ2-2; no clear D gene. Trimming stripped 3 bases from V and 5 bases from J, with 10 bases between. The CDR3 totals 14 residues. The V gene's germline CDR1 is SGHVS and CDR2 FNYEAQ. For the CDR3, the DNA is TGTGCCAGCAGCTTCAAGGTTCCAACCGGGGAGCTGTTTTTT. As protein: CASSFKVPTGELFF.

This clonotype was observed at least ten times. The V and J genes are TRBV6-5 and TRBJ1-2; D gene unclear. The CDR3 contains 13 residues. CDR1 is MNHEY and CDR2 is SVGAGI in the germline V gene. The V and J ends lost 6 bases and 2 bases respectively, with 10 bases between them. The DNA of the CDR3 is TGTGCCAGCAGAAACGACGGGAACTATGGCTACACCTTC. Its translation: CASRNDGNYGYTF.

There are many counts of this clonotype. The limits of the CDR3 on the DNA are not certain, so only TCRdb's listed CDR3 is given. The rearrangement links TRBV27 to TRBJ2-3; the table's D gene call, TRBD1, was not cross checked with the DNA. Germline loops: CDR1 MNHEY, CDR2 SMNVEV (reference sequence). The CDR3 spans 15 amino acids, including both terminal residues. The CDR3 sequence: CASSSSSGTYNAQYF.

This chain uses TRBV20-1 with TRBJ2-1; the match to TRBD2 covers 8 bases. CDR3 size: 14 residues. Trimming at V came to 2 bases and at J to 5 bases, leaving 5 bases not matched to a gene. Per germline, CDR1 DFQATT and CDR2 SNEGSKA (reference sequence). In DNA, the CDR3 is TGCAGTGCTAGAACACTAGCGGCTAACAATGAGCAGTTCTTC. Its translation: CSARTLAANNEQFF.

The chain has TRBV15 and TRBJ2-1; 7 bases are shared with TRBD1. The CDR3 consists of 16 residues. CDR1 is LNHNV and CDR2 is YYDKDF in the germline V gene (reference sequence). With 8 bases clipped from V and 8 bases from J, the junction kept 18 bases outside the gene matches. The DNA for the CDR3 is TGTGCCACCGGCATATCGGGACAGAGAGTGGGCGATGAGCAGTTCTTC. Translated, it gives CATGISGQRVGDEQFF.

This clonotype has a count of ten or more. The genes are TRBV6-2 or TRBV6-3 and TRBJ2-3, with a tentative D call TRBD2 (5 bases). The germline CDR1 and CDR2 sequences are MNHEY and SVGEGT. The CDR3 consists of 15 residues. V was clipped by 0 bases and J by 3 bases, with 10 bases between them. CDR3 in amino acids: CASSYSRTETDTQYF. Written as DNA, the CDR3 is TGTGCCAGCAGTTACTCGCGGACTGAGACAGATACGCAGTATTTT.

The genes are TRBV20-1 and TRBJ1-6; D perhaps matches TRBD1 (5 bases). Germline assignment: CDR1 DFQATT and CDR2 SNEGSKA (reference sequence). V lost 1 base, J lost 7 bases, and 11 bases lay in between. The CDR3 consists of 14 residues. CDR3 amino acids: CSARGIGTNSPLHF. The CDR3 nucleotides read TGCAGTGCTAGAGGGATAGGGACGAATTCACCCCTCCACTTT.

J is TRBJ2-7 and V is TRBV28; D might be TRBD2 (6 bases). There are 14 residues in the CDR3. The V end lost 4 bases, the J end lost 3 bases, and 13 bases lay between the germline ends. Germline loops: CDR1 MDHEN, CDR2 SYDVKM. CDR3 residues: CASSSPRGLYEQYF. The CDR3 DNA sequence: TGTGCCAGCAGTTCCCCCCGGGGACTCTACGAGCAGTACTTC.

The chain links TRBV6-5 to TRBJ1-4; TRBD1 might be the D (6 bases). V shed 5 bases and J shed 5 bases, with 15 bases lying between them. CDR1 MNHEY and CDR2 SVGAGI come from the germline V gene. The CDR3 contains 15 residues. CDR3 residues: CASSPSQGRNEKLFF. CDR3 nucleotide sequence: TGTGCCAGCAGTCCATCACAGGGCCGGAATGAAAAACTGTTTTTT.

In the case of this clonotype: A clone one base away is much larger, so this may be a read error. J is TRBJ2-5 and V is TRBV29-1; a possible D gene is TRBD1 (6 bases). V lost 4 bases and J 11 bases, leaving 23 bases between the germline ends. The germline gives CDR1 SQVTM, CDR2 ANQGSEA. The CDR3 length is 14 residues. The CDR3 region has the DNA TGCAGCGTTGCCGACAGGATCCTGGTGGATGAGCAGTACTTC. Translation gives CSVADRILVDEQYF.

In its sample, this clonotype was seen a few times. CDR3 loop: CASSSPGGKLFF. Written as DNA, the CDR3 is TGTGCCAGCAGCTCACCGGGAGGAAAACTGTTTTTT. The chain uses TRBV7-2 and TRBJ1-4; D uncertain. Germline lookup yields CDR1 SGHTA and CDR2 FQGNSA. V lost 4 bases and J 10 bases, leaving 10 bases between the germline ends. The CDR3 spans 12 residues.

The chain is built from TRBV7-2 and TRBJ1-1; D is unresolved. This CDR3 spans 13 amino acids. V was shortened by 5 bases and J by 2 bases, with 9 bases between the two germline ends. Per the germline V gene, CDR1 is SGHTA and CDR2 is FQGNSA. The CDR3 nucleotides are TGTACCAGCAGCCTTCGACATAACACTGAAGCTTTCTTT. Its translation: CTSSLRHNTEAFF.

The chain joins TRBV4-2 to TRBJ1-1; D is ambiguous. Per germline, CDR1 LGHNA and CDR2 YNFKEQ. This CDR3 contains 14 residues. With 8 bases removed from V and 3 bases from J, the gap between germline ends came to 16 bases. The CDR3 sequence is CASHQLQEDTEAFF. CDR3 DNA sequence: TGTGCCAGCCATCAACTGCAGGAGGACACTGAAGCTTTCTTT.

This chain joins TRBV7-9 and TRBJ2-1, with 9 bases aligning to TRBD2. The CDR3 has 16 residues. The V segment lost 4 bases and the J segment 7 bases; nucleotides outside the gene matches: 11. CDR1 is SEHNR and CDR2 is FQNEAQ in the germline V gene (reference sequence). The CDR3 loop reads CASSYRRGGHDNEQFF. For the CDR3, the DNA is TGTGCCAGCAGCTACCGGCGGGGGGGCCATGATAATGAGCAGTTCTTC.

The chain joins TRBV6-1 to TRBJ2-3; weak D call: TRBD2 (5 bases). Germline V CDR1 and CDR2: MNHNS, SASEGT. The CDR3 totals 17 residues. V was clipped by 1 base and J by 1 base, with 15 bases between them. The DNA for the CDR3 is TGTGCCAGCAGTGAAGATTGGGCAGCGGCAGGCACAGATACGCAGTATTTT. Encoded protein: CASSEDWAAAGTDTQYF.

As regards this clonotype: Mismatch with germline at one junction end may stem from a read error. The chain is built from TRBV12-3 or TRBV12-4 and TRBJ2-3; D tentatively reads TRBD1 or TRBD2 (5 bases each). The CDR3 is 16 amino acids. In DNA form, the CDR3 reads TGTGCCAGCAGGCAAAGATCCCGGGGCCCCACAGATATGCAGTATTTT. It codes for CASRQRSRGPTDMQYF.